This TCR beta chain was sequenced during a study of control samples from healthy donors and cancer patients. The V and J ends lost 6 bases and 4 bases respectively, with 15 bases between them. There are 14 residues in the CDR3. Germline V gene sequence: CDR1 LNHDA, CDR2 SQIVND (reference sequence). TCRdb's table, derived via immunoSEQ multiplex PCR, lists solely in-frame clones and lacks some. The sample includes 80,000 to 100,000 clones, about 86% seen only once; the top ten take roughly 15%. This clonotype originated in a man aged 30 to 39 in good health. The material sequenced was blood. This sequence joins TRBV19 and TRBJ1-2, with D unresolved. DNA of the CDR3: TGTGCCAGTAGCCCCGGACTGGGCCGCTATGGCTACACCTTC. Protein sequence: CASSPGLGRYGYTF.